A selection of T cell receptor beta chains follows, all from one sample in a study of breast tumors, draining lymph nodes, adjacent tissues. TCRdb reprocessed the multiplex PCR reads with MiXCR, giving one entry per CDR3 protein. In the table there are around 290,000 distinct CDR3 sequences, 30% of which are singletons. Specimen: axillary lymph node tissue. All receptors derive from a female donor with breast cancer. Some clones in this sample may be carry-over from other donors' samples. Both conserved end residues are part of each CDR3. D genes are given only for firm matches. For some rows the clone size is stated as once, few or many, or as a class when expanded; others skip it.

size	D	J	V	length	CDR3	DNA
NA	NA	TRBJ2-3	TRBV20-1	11	CSAREYNEQYF	TGCAGTGCTAGAGAGTACAATGAGCAGTATTTT
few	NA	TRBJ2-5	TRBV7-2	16	CASSLDSRGQSGSQYF	TGTGCCAGCAGCTTAGATTCGAGGGGCCAGAGTGGGTCCCAGTACTTC
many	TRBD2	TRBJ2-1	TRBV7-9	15	CASSFSGTSFDEQFF	TGTGCCAGCAGTTTTTCCGGGACTAGCTTCGATGAGCAGTTCTTC
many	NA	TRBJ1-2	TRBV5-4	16	CASSPGQAPQGYGYTF	TGTGCCAGCAGCCCGGGGCAGGCCCCCCAGGGGTATGGCTACACCTTC
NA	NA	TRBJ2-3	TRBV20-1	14	CSASTWTIAATQYF	TGCAGTGCTAGTACCTGGACTATAGCAGCTACGCAGTATTTT
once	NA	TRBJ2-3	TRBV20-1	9	CSARDTQYF	TGCAGTGCTAGAGATACGCAGTATTTT
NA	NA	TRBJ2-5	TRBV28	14	CASSFGGGVETRYF	TGTGCCAGCAGTTTCGGGGGTGGGGTTGAGACCCGGTACTTC
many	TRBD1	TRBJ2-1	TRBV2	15	CASRDRGSSYNEQFF	TGTGCCAGCAGGGACAGGGGATCTTCCTACAATGAGCAGTTCTTC
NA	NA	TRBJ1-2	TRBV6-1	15	CASSQPRYSPYGYTF	TGTGCCAGCAGTCAACCCCGATACAGTCCTTATGGCTACACCTTC
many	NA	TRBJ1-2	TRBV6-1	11	CASRTVYGYTF	TGTGCCAGCAGGACAGTCTATGGCTACACCTTC
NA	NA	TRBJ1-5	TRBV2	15	CASSLAGGPRETQHF	TGTGCCAGCAGTTTAGCGGGAGGGCCGAGAGAGACCCAGCATTTT
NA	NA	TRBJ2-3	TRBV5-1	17	CASSVRLGTRGADTQYF	TGTGCCAGCAGCGTTCGCTTAGGGACCAGGGGGGCAGATACGCAGTATTTT
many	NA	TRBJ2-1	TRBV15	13	CATSRGVELQQFF	TGTGCCACCAGCAGAGGTGTGGAGCTTCAGCAGTTCTTC
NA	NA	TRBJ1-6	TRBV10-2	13	CAISADFNSPLHF	TGCGCCATCAGTGCGGACTTCAATTCACCCCTCCACTTT
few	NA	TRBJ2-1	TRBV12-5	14	CASGLGPGADEQFF	TGTGCTAGTGGTTTGGGCCCGGGAGCCGATGAGCAGTTCTTC
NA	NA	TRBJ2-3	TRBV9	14	CASSVGLIGDTQYF	TGTGCCAGCAGCGTAGGGTTGATTGGGGATACGCAGTATTTT
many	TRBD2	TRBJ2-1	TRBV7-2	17	CASSLAPPSGRYIEQFF	TGTGCCAGCAGCTTAGCCCCCCCTAGCGGGAGATACATTGAGCAGTTCTTC
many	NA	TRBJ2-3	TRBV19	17	CASSIDGTASFGSTQYF	TGTGCCAGTAGTATAGATGGGACGGCGAGCTTTGGCAGTACGCAGTATTTT
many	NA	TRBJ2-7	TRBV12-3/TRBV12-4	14	CASSSGGQSYEQYF	TGTGCCAGCAGCTCGGGGGGACAGTCCTACGAGCAGTACTTC
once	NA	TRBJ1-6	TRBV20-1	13	CSVSQGLNSPLHF	TGCAGCGTTTCCCAGGGCCTGAATTCACCCCTCCACTTT
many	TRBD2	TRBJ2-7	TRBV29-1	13	CSVDSGGTYEQYF	TGCAGCGTTGATAGCGGGGGTACCTACGAGCAGTACTTC
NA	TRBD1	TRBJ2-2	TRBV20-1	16	CSARESGTGASGELFF	TGCAGTGCTAGAGAATCCGGGACAGGGGCCTCCGGGGAGCTGTTTTTT
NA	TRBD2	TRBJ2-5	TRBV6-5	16	CASSSISSGSRETQYF	TGTGCCAGCAGTTCCATAAGTAGCGGGAGCCGAGAGACCCAGTACTTC
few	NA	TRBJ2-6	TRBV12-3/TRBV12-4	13	CASQDSGANVLTF	TGTGCCTCGCAAGACTCCGGGGCCAACGTCCTGACTTTC
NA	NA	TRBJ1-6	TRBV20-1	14	CSANTRGENSPLHF	TGCAGTGCTAATACTCGGGGGGAGAACTCACCCCTCCACTTT
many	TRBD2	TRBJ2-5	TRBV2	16	CASSGDSGRPQETQYF	TGTGCCAGCAGTGGGGATAGCGGGAGGCCCCAAGAGACCCAGTACTTC
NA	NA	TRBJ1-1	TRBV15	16	CATSRVRVLVRAEAFF	TGTGCCACCAGCAGAGTGCGGGTTCTTGTTCGTGCTGAAGCTTTCTTT
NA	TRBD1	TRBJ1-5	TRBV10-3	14	CAISWTGGSRPQHF	TGTGCCATCAGTTGGACAGGGGGCTCTCGGCCCCAGCATTTT
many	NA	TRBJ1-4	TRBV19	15	CASKTETAGNEKLFF	TGTGCCAGTAAGACAGAAACAGCCGGTAATGAAAAACTGTTTTTT
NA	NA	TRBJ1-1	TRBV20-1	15	CSARGVREMNTEAFF	TGCAGTGCTAGAGGTGTCAGGGAGATGAACACTGAAGCTTTCTTT
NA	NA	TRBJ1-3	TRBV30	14	CAWSVLISGNTIYF	TGTGCCTGGAGTGTTTTGATCTCTGGAAACACCATATATTTT
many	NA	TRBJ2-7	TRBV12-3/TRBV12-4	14	CASRSGTASYEQYF	TGTGCCAGCCGCAGCGGGACAGCCTCCTACGAGCAGTACTTC
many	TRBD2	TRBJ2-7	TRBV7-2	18	CASSRRLAGSLVSDEQYF	TGTGCCAGCAGCCGACGACTAGCGGGAAGTCTCGTTAGCGACGAGCAGTACTTC
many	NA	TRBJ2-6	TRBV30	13	CAWRLGTSNVLTF	TGTGCCTGGAGGCTTGGGACCTCCAACGTCCTGACTTTC
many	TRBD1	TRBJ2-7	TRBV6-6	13	CASSTPTGYEQYF	TGTGCCAGCAGTACCCCGACAGGGTACGAGCAGTACTTC
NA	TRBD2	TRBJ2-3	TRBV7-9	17	CASSPGLAGTYTDTQYF	TGTGCCAGCAGCCCAGGACTAGCGGGAACCTACACAGATACGCAGTATTTT
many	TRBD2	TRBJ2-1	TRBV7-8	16	CASSNLAGVPYNEQFF	TGTGCCAGCAGCAACCTAGCGGGAGTGCCCTACAATGAGCAGTTCTTC
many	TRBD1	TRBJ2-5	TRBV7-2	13	CASGPGTEETQYF	TGTGCCAGCGGTCCCGGGACAGAAGAGACCCAGTACTTC
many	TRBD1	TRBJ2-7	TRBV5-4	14	CASSIQGRTYEQYF	TGTGCCAGCAGCATACAGGGGCGGACCTACGAGCAGTACTTC
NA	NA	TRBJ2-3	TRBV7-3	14	CASSLFGGSNEQYF	TGTGCCAGCAGCTTATTCGGTGGGAGCAATGAGCAGTATTTT
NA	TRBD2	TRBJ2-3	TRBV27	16	CASSQGAGGRTDTQYF	TGTGCCAGCAGCCAAGGGGCGGGAGGGCGCACAGATACGCAGTATTTT
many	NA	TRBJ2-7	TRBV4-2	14	CASSQGGPPYEQYF	TGTGCCAGCAGCCAAGGGGGACCTCCCTACGAGCAGTACTTC
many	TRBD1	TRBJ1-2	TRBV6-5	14	CASSRTGRNYGYTF	TGTGCCAGCAGCCGGACAGGGAGAAACTATGGCTACACCTTC
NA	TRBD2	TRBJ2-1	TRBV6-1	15	CASRQGLADYNEQLF	TGTGCCAGCAGGCAGGGACTAGCGGATTACAATGAGCAGCTCTTC